This note documents a single T cell receptor beta chain sequence. As yet, its antigen is unknown. V was trimmed by 5 bases and J by 6 bases, leaving 23 bases between them. Germline CDR1 SGHTA, CDR2 FQGNSA. The CDR3 length is 17 residues. This specimen belongs to a study of CD8+CD57+ T cells in acquired aplastic anemia. Genomic DNA acted as the template from which TCR beta VDJ combination and CDR3 sequence profiling were carried out. MiXCR, applied by TCRdb to the reads, yields one record per CDR3 protein. This repertoire shows around 250,000 distinct CDR3 sequences, around 82% found once; its top ten account for approximately 42%. Patients sequenced had flow cytometry evidence of CD8+CD57+ cell expansion. Study-wide results and caveats: The study found no significant CD8+ Simpson's diversity difference between patients and controls.

The sequencing sample was made of sorted CD4+, CD8+, or CD8+CD57+ T cells (not recorded which) from PBMCs. The chain links TRBV7-2 to TRBJ1-5, with D possibly matching TRBD1 (6 bases). This sequence was found in a human donor with aplastic anemia. Here the CDR3 DNA reads TGTGCCAGCAGCCTCGGGGGGCCGACGAATGTACGTCAGCCCCAGCATTTT. Translated: CASSLGGPTNVRQPQHF.